This T cell receptor (beta chain) was recovered during a study of T cells in Graves' hyperthyroidism and ophthalmopathy. For the study at large: It was at initial diagnosis, before any treatment, that peripheral blood was collected. Notes on the study in general: The model identified upcoming ophthalmopathy a median approximately 6.5 months ahead of onset.

Of note for this clonotype: Antigen unknown.

Researchers took RNA transcripts and amplified the TCR beta CDR3 regions from them. RT-PCR in the first round (using the HTBI primer set) targeted the TCR CDR3. One entry per CDR3 protein, called by TCRdb with MiXCR from the multiplex PCR reads. The sample lists 550,000 to 800,000 distinct CDR3 sequences, 17% occurring once. V was trimmed by 5 bases and J by 4 bases, leaving 11 bases between them. The CDR3 extends over 13 amino acids. Graves' hyperthyroidism showing no ophthalmopathy progression within 18 months was considered stable. Patients having uncontrolled infection, another autoimmune disease, pregnancy or lactation were not included.

The V call is TRBV12-3 or TRBV12-4, the J call TRBJ1-2, with D unclear. This sequence originates from a man aged 45 to 65 with Graves' hyperthyroidism. The sample comprised blood. CDR3 in amino acids: CASSGGPLYGYTF. In DNA, the CDR3 is TGTGCCAGCAGTGGCGGACCTCTCTATGGCTACACCTTC.